Shown below are 5 T cell receptor beta chains from a single sample sequenced in a study of cytomegalovirus exposure and HLA in healthy donors. Both 60 Vbeta primers and 13 Jbeta primers went into the PCR. Profiling relied on immunoSEQ multiplex PCR, and the TCRdb table lists in-frame clones only, not all of them. The sample contains some 200,000 clones, just under 70% of which appear only once. Sequencing was carried out using PBMCs. The receptors come from a man aged 35 to 55 in good health and CMV-seropositive.

The chain joins TRBV19 to TRBJ1-2; TRBD1 matches at 7 bases. Germline V CDR1 and CDR2: LNHDA, SQIVND (reference sequence). This CDR3 contains 15 residues. Trimming cost V 7 bases and J 2 bases; bases outside gene matches: 10. The DNA for the CDR3 is TGTGCCAGTACCGTAAATACACAGGGGAACTATGGCTACACCTTC. This encodes CASTVNTQGNYGYTF.

V usage is TRBV2 and J usage is TRBJ1-6; 7 bases agree with TRBD1. With V trimmed by 4 bases and J by 3 bases, 0 bases remained unmatched. The germline V gene has CDR1 SNHLY and CDR2 FYNNEI. The CDR3 sequence is 14 residues long. CDR3 in amino acids: CASSGQGYNSPLHF. The CDR3 DNA follows: TGTGCCAGCAGTGGACAGGGCTATAATTCACCCCTCCACTTT.

The CDR3 loop is CASSYPKHNEQFF. The CDR3 nucleotides are TGTGCCAGCAGTTACCCTAAGCACAATGAGCAGTTCTTC. The chain employs TRBV6-6 and TRBJ2-1; D gene uncertain. Germline values: CDR1 MNHNY, CDR2 SVGAGI (reference sequence). The CDR3 runs 13 residues. The V gene lost 2 bases and the J gene lost 5 bases, with 7 bases spanning the gap.

The chain joins TRBV27 to TRBJ2-1; TRBD2 agrees at 10 bases. Germline V gene data show CDR1 as MNHEY and CDR2 as SMNVEV (reference sequence). The V segment lost 7 bases and the J segment 3 bases; nucleotides outside the gene matches: 12. There are 17 residues in the CDR3. Here the CDR3 reads CASIRSGGVLGYNEQFF. CDR3 coding DNA: TGTGCCAGCATTCGCAGCGGGGGGGTGTTAGGCTACAATGAGCAGTTCTTC.

The CDR3 DNA follows: TGTGCCAGCAGCGCATTACAGGGGGACTATGGCTACACCTTC. It codes for CASSALQGDYGYTF. The chain has TRBV9 and TRBJ1-2; 8 nucleotides align to TRBD1. CDR3 length: 14 amino acids. The V and J ends lost 3 bases and 3 bases, in that order; junction bases with no gene match: 4. Germline V gene sequence: CDR1 SGDLS, CDR2 YYNGEE.